This T cell receptor (beta chain) stems from a study of cytomegalovirus exposure and HLA in healthy donors (dated by TCRdb to 2016 to 2017). Regarding the study in general: According to an earlier analysis of 587 of the donors, about 170 million T cells yielded approximately 120 million unique TCR beta sequences and about 300 Gb of sequence data. The T cell repertoires of under 750 subjects were profiled by immunosequencing and related to cytomegalovirus serostatus. All discovery cohort repertoires had been generated using a single sequencing platform. On average, roughly 240,000 unique TCR beta nucleotide sequences were sequenced per donor among about 400 genotyped donors of the cohort, with roughly 18% of those sequences being non-productive. The study aimed to test whether cataloging public T cell receptors could reveal signatures of past pathogen exposure. A separate validation cohort of roughly 130 different subjects was used in addition to the approximately 700-subject first cohort. In the later analysis, no new phenotypic data were used to find candidate immune exposures; instead, reliance was placed on TCR beta sequences and their occurrence across donors. A later analysis re-examined previously published TCR beta repertoires from more than 550 donors and added high-resolution HLA genotyping to investigate patterns of TCR occurrence. An early release that covered 500 to 800 HLA-typed donors contained about 300 gigabases of sequencing data and about 84 million unique TCR sequences. Typing coverage differed by locus: A, B, C, DRB1 and DQB1 were typed in roughly 629-630 donors, DQA1 in about 560, DPA1 in around 600, and DPB1 in just under 490. Class I and class II HLA loci were covered by the typing at four-digit resolution. Donor age, sex, ethnicity and CMV serostatus were collected together with the repertoire data. To decide whether each TCR beta V gene segment behaved as functional or pseudogenic, an earlier analysis of nearly 600 of the donors relied on high-throughput TCR beta sequencing. The study combined high-throughput TCR immunosequencing, statistical association of individual TCRs with disease status, and machine learning to predict cytomegalovirus infection status. Of the approximately 400 genotyped donors, approximately 80% were placed in the genetic ancestry cluster associated with self-reported Caucasian donors. A later genetic analysis took genome-wide SNP genotypes for about three fifths of the 666 donors and used that subset as a discovery cohort. Four or five DR-DQ haplotypes were handled as single units for association and clustering because linkage in the cohort was strong.

This clone occurred once. What this receptor recognizes is not known. No much larger clone is present one base from it, and per-base qualities are unavailable. Beyond this particular receptor, the publication reports: An association between a missense DCLRE1C variant and V-gene and J-gene trimming of TCR beta chains was found in a later genetic analysis and replicated in an independent cohort. Immune exposure information for the cohort was limited to CMV serostatus. Compared with the 666-donor mean, donors in an Asian-associated ancestry cluster had fewer N-insertions in productive TCRs, according to a later genetic analysis. According to a later analysis, most CMV-associated TCR beta chains appeared to be HLA-restricted, and the HLA associations seemed to be driven largely by CMV exposure. Correlated functional status among segregating V segments might reflect linkage disequilibrium, but an unknown experimental factor could not be ruled out. Most TCR sequences were seen in very few donors, while some public TCRs were found in many individuals. The earlier analysis of 587 of the donors excluded around 17 rarely observed V segments, including chromosome 9 orphons, because counts were too low. A further reported finding was that TCR beta sequences accurately predicted the HLA-A and HLA-B alleles for most subjects in the first cohort. Because HLA typing was unavailable for some donors at each locus, only the typed subset was used in association tests. According to a later analysis, parvovirus B19, influenza, CMV and Epstein-Barr virus appeared linked to several top co-occurrence clusters. Compared with equally common non-associated chains, HLA-associated TCR beta chains in a later analysis were more clonally expanded and had lower generation probabilities. In this cohort, only TCR beta chains were sequenced, and detectable features were limited by the absence of alpha or paired-chain data. It was suggested by the authors that the approach could potentially be generalized to other disease states and immunological phenotypes. The 87-base-pair reads could not distinguish some IMGT-functional V segments, including TRBV6-2 and TRBV6-3, so those segments were excluded. Three of the identified cytomegalovirus-associated TCR beta chains were confirmed in vitro to be specific for cytomegalovirus antigens. When HLA alleles, especially DR and DQ, strongly co-occurred, TCR associations were difficult to assign to individual alleles. A cluster of highly shared sequence variants was judged likely to be a technical artifact of the sequencing pipeline. In both the original and validation cohorts, the classifier was reported to diagnose cytomegalovirus status with high specificity and sensitivity. At a false discovery rate of 0.05, a later analysis linked about 16,000 TCR beta sequences to specific HLA alleles. A later analysis found that TCR association rates varied across HLA loci, with DRB1 alleles showing the most associated TCRs and HLA-C alleles the fewest. Broadly in line with IMGT annotations, most TCR beta V segments showed up in productive rearrangements about 90% or about 30% of the time in an earlier analysis of some 590 of the donors. Presence/absence analyses assumed roughly uniform sequencing depth across donors, an assumption that may not hold. A total of about 180 TCR beta chains were listed by the study as associated with cytomegalovirus.

Here V drops 4 bases and J drops 3 bases, and the junction holds 8 bases not matched to any gene. Via the germline V gene, CDR1 is SGHRS and CDR2 YFSETQ. Counted from cysteine to phenylalanine, this CDR3 has 16 amino acids. Solely the CDR3 DNA is kept, with 48 bases framed from the first base. The cohort consisted of 600 or so healthy bone marrow donors. All cohort members were sampled while nominally healthy, although unrecorded immune exposures were likely present. The donor tested CMV seropositive and was one of the 289 seropositive cohort members. Each donor provided a peripheral blood sample, and peripheral blood mononuclear cells were used for TCR beta sequencing. The Qiagen DNeasy Blood Extraction Kit was used to extract genomic DNA from the blood cell samples. Library preparation was by the immunoSEQ multiplex PCR assay. The multiplex PCR relied on a mix of 60 forward primers for TCR Vbeta segments and 13 reverse primers for TCR Jbeta segments. The CDR3 region of rearranged TCR beta genes was amplified from genomic DNA by a multiplex PCR assay. Amplified TCR beta libraries were sequenced as 87-base-pair reads on the Illumina HiSeq System. The paper's data handling went like this. A later analysis tallied roughly 78 million unique TCR beta chains across the 600 to 700 repertoires, and some 10 million of those chains were shared by two or more donors. Raw reads were error-corrected and collapsed into unique sequences with a nearest-neighbor algorithm that merged closely related sequences to remove PCR and sequencing errors. CDR3 sequences were aligned to IMGT reference sequences to assign V, D and J gene segments. For a sequence to be retained, a match of at least six nucleotides to both a V gene segment and a J gene segment was required. A rearrangement counted as productive if the CDR3 had no stop codons and remained in frame with V and J, and every other rearrangement counted as non-productive. CDR3 was defined by IMGT convention, running from the second conserved V-encoded cysteine to the conserved J-encoded phenylalanine. The earlier analysis of about 500 of the donors excluded sequences that lacked an unambiguous match to a single V gene segment. An earlier analysis of 500 to 700 of the donors classified V segments as functional when productive rearrangements were above 56.7% and as segregating when the standard deviation between donors was above 5%. To diagnose cytomegalovirus status from the catalog of TCR beta chain sequences, a statistical classification framework was built. A later analysis assigned V and J genes by comparing TCR nucleotide sequences with IMGT/GENE-DB human TR gene sequences. Using the TCRdist pipeline, a later analysis assigned CDR3 sequences along with most-parsimonious VDJ recombination scenarios. A later analysis defined each TCR beta chain by its CDR3 amino acid sequence plus V-gene family, and excluded reads lacking a unique V-gene family. A later analysis removed 592 highly shared, low-generation-probability nucleotide sequences to deal with suspected cross-contamination and a sequencing artifact. For each public chain, a later analysis derived a clonal expansion index from normalized ranks of inferred template counts within each repertoire. Generation probabilities in a later analysis came from a VDJ recombination model fitted to out-of-frame rearrangements, and those results were checked against IGoR. In a later analysis, TCR-TCR, TCR-HLA and TCR-CMV co-occurrence was scored with hypergeometric tests, and a repertoire-size bias correction was applied to TCR pairs. In a later analysis, false discovery rates were estimated by permuting HLA or CMV assignments 20 times. A later analysis grouped co-occurring TCRs with DBSCAN, adding TCRdist sequence similarity when clustering within HLA-allele-positive subsets. Repertoires with fewer than 30,000 or more than 120,000 public chains were left out of co-occurrence clustering, as were a handful of repertoires with anomalous nucleotide sharing. TCRdb took over this immuneACCESS table, retaining in-frame rearrangements with V and J assigned. Such tables are incomplete; in checked studies, under half of the missing clones stem from an unresolved V gene, and the remainder is unexplained. The D gene and trimming were derived from the DNA, and the V and J assignments and clone size from that table. For this sample there are 100,000 to 120,000 clones; about 80% appear just once. The top ten constitute approximately 8% of the sample.

This sequence originates from a middle-aged man in good health and CMV-seropositive. The V and J segments used are TRBV5-1 and TRBJ2-4, with 9 bases in between that match TRBD1. Material: PBMCs. In nucleotide form, the sequence is TGCGCCAGCAGCAAGGACAGGGGCAGAGACAAAAACATTCAGTACTTC. It encodes CASSKDRGRDKNIQYF.